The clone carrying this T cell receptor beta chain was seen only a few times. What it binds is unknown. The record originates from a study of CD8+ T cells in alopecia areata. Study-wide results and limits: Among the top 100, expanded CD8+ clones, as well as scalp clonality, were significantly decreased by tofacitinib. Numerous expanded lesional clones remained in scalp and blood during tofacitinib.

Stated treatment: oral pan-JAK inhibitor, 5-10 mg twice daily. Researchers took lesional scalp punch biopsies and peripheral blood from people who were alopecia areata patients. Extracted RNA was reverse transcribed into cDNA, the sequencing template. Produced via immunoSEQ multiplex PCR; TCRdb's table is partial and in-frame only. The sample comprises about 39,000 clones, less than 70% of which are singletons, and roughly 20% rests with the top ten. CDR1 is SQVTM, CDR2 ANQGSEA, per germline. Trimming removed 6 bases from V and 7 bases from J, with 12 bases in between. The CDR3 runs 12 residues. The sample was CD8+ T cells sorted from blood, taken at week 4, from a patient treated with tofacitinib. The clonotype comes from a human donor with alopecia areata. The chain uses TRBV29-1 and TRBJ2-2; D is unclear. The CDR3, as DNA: TGCAGCGTCGACCTTCAGCGCGGGGAGCTGTTTTTT. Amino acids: CSVDLQRGELFF.